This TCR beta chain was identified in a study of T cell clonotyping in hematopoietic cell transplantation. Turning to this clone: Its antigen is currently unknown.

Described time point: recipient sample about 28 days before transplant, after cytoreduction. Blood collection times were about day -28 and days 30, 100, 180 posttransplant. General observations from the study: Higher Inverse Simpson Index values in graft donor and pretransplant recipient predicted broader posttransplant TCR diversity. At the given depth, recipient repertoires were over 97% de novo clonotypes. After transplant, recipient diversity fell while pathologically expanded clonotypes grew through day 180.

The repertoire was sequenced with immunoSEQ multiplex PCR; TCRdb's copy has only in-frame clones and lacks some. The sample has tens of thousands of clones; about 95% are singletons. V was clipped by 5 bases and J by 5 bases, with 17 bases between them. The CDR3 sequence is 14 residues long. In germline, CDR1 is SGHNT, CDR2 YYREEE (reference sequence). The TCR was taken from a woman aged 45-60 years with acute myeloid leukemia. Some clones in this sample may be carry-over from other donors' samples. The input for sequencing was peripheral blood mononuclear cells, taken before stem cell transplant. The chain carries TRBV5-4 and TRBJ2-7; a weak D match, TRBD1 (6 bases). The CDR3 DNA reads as TGTGCCAGCAGTAGGTACAGGGAGATCGACGAGCAGTACTTC. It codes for CASSRYREIDEQYF.